The 11 T cell receptor beta chains below were found in one sample sequenced in a study of T cells after yellow fever vaccination. TCRdb re-called the 5' RACE reads with MiXCR, one entry per CDR3 protein. The sample carries some 560,000 distinct CDR3 sequences, 19% recorded once. The material sequenced was PBMCs, taken 15 days after the yellow fever booster vaccination. These receptors originate from a man aged 30 to 39 who received the YFV17D yellow fever vaccine.

This clonotype was recorded a few times. V gene TRBV20-1 combines with J gene TRBJ2-3, with 15 nucleotides matching TRBD2. The CDR3 has 18 residues. CDR1 is DFQATT, CDR2 SNEGSKA, per germline (reference sequence). After removal of 0 bases from V and 4 bases from J, the junction contained 8 bases not matched to a gene. The CDR3: CSARDPFGLAGGPDTQYF. In nucleotides, the CDR3 is TGCAGTGCTAGAGATCCCTTTGGACTAGCGGGAGGGCCAGATACGCAGTATTTT.

V gene TRBV28 combines with J gene TRBJ2-7; 8 bases line up with TRBD1. V gave up 5 bases and J gave up 2 bases; unmatched junction bases: 8. The CDR3 length is 15 residues. The germline gives CDR1 MDHEN, CDR2 SYDVKM. Here the CDR3 reads CASSGGTGRPYEQYF. The CDR3 region has the DNA TGTGCCAGCAGTGGCGGGACAGGAAGACCCTACGAGCAGTACTTC.

This clonotype has just a few counts. The chain combines TRBV10-3 with TRBJ2-2; 7 nucleotides align to TRBD2. Looked up from germline, CDR1 is ENHRY and CDR2 is SYGVKD. This CDR3 has 20 amino acids. V lost 11 bases to trimming and J lost 2 bases; unmatched junction nucleotides: 26. CDR3 DNA: TGTGCCTCCTTAAGTCGTCAGGAGGGAGGGTCTACCGCTAACACCGGGGAGCTGTTTTTT. Amino acids: CASLSRQEGGSTANTGELFF.

This clonotype was found many times. The rearrangement uses TRBV7-2 and TRBJ2-5; 9 bases map to TRBD2. Unmatched junction bases numbered 11, after V lost 5 bases and J lost 4 bases. CDR1 SGHTA and CDR2 FQGNSA come from the germline V gene. CDR3 length: 16 amino acids. CDR3 residues: CASSQAISGSRETQYF. The CDR3 DNA reads TGTGCCAGCAGCCAAGCGATTAGCGGGAGCAGAGAGACCCAGTACTTC.

This sequence joins TRBV7-2 and TRBJ2-7; no definite D call. Germline V CDR1 and CDR2: SGHTA, FQGNSA. The CDR3 is made up of 13 amino acids. V was trimmed by 2 bases and J by 5 bases, leaving 10 bases between them. The CDR3 nucleotides read TGTGCCAGCAGCTTAAGGAGCGTCGACGAGCAGTACTTC. As protein: CASSLRSVDEQYF.

This clonotype has only a few counts. This chain joins TRBV7-9 and TRBJ2-1, with 13 bases fitting TRBD2. V lost 5 bases to trimming and J lost 8 bases; unmatched junction nucleotides: 6. The CDR3 extends over 15 amino acids. CDR1 is SEHNR, CDR2 FQNEAQ, per germline (reference sequence). The CDR3 here is CASSTSGRASDEQFF. CDR3 nucleotide sequence: TGTGCCAGCAGCACTAGCGGGAGGGCCAGCGATGAGCAGTTCTTC. Filled out from reference TRBV7-9 and TRBJ2-1, the complete variable domain reads DTGVSQNPRHKITKRGQNVTFRCDPISEHNRLYWYRQTLGQGPEFLTYFQNEAQLEKSRLLSDRFSAERPKGSFSTLEIQRTEQGDSAMYLCASSTSGRASDEQFFGPGTRLTVL.

There are many counts of this clonotype. The chain carries TRBV7-2 and TRBJ1-6; no reliable D call. Germline V CDR1 and CDR2: SGHTA, FQGNSA. The V end lost 5 bases, the J end lost 8 bases, and 13 bases lay between the germline ends. The CDR3 is 14 amino acids. The chain's CDR3 is CASSRPVKDSPLHF. DNA of the CDR3: TGTGCCAGCAGCCGTCCAGTTAAGGATTCACCCCTCCACTTT.

This sequence joins TRBV10-3 and TRBJ2-7; perhaps TRBD2 as D (5 bases). Germline lookup yields CDR1 ENHRY and CDR2 SYGVKD. V lost 8 bases and J 4 bases, leaving 12 bases between the germline ends. The CDR3 totals 12 residues. The CDR3 coding sequence is TGTGCCATCGGGGAGCCAGCTTACGAGCAGTACTTC. Translated: CAIGEPAYEQYF.

Only a few counts were recorded for this clonotype. Here the CDR3 DNA reads TGTGCCAGCAGCTTAGCCCTAGCGGGAGGAAATACGCAGTATTTT. Translated: CASSLALAGGNTQYF. The chain recombines TRBV7-9 with TRBJ2-3, with 11 bases fitting TRBD2. CDR3 size: 15 residues. Losses at the gene ends were 0 bases for V and 7 bases for J; bases not matched to a gene: 3. The germline V gene has CDR1 SEHNR and CDR2 FQNEAQ (reference sequence).

The chain carries TRBV29-1 and TRBJ2-3; D is possibly TRBD1 (5 bases). The CDR3 is 13 amino acids. CDR1 is SQVTM and CDR2 is ANQGSEA in the germline V gene. The V gene lost 1 base and the J gene lost 2 bases, with 7 bases spanning the gap. The CDR3 nucleotides read TGCAGCGTTGAAGCAGGGATCACAGATACGCAGTATTTT. This gives the protein CSVEAGITDTQYF.

To note about this clonotype: A much more abundant neighbour one base away suggests this may be a read error. The rearrangement uses TRBV20-1 and TRBJ2-7, with 7 bases aligning to TRBD2. There are 13 residues in the CDR3. Per germline, CDR1 DFQATT and CDR2 SNEGSKA (reference sequence). The CDR3 DNA follows: TGCTGTGCTAGTGTAAGCGGGACCGGCGAGCAGTACTTC. Encoded protein: CCASVSGTGEQYF.